This T cell receptor (beta chain) was recorded in a study of T cell responses to AZD1222 COVID-19 vaccine. Study overall: Pooled together were second doses at about 4 or about 12 weeks. Study-level points and caveats: Reportedly, nearly half the spike-specific TCRs target unmutated variant regions. Clonal diversity was possibly underestimated, and white British individuals and females predominated among donors. At 160-218 and 743-854, vaccine-associated CD4 TCRs were dominant, and they spanned spike.

Sequencing used immunoSEQ multiplex PCR; TCRdb keeps in-frame clones, though not all of them. The data contain about 140,000 clones, about 87% of them singletons. Concerning this clone itself: Its antigen is as yet unknown.

Per the germline V gene, CDR1 is MDHEN and CDR2 is SYDVKM. V shed 5 bases and J 4 bases; nucleotides not matched to a gene: 6. The CDR3 totals 16 residues. The TCR originated in an adult in good health. The rearrangement uses TRBV28 and TRBJ2-3; 13 nucleotides agree with TRBD2. The starting material was peripheral blood, obtained on day 0 of AZD1222 vaccination. CDR3 protein: CASSTPGLAGPDTQYF. The DNA for the CDR3 is TGTGCCAGCAGTACCCCGGGACTAGCGGGACCAGATACGCAGTATTTT.